A single sample is the source of the 25 T cell receptor beta chains below, sequenced in a study of blood T cell repertoires in COVID-19. Data came from immunoSEQ multiplex PCR; TCRdb stores just in-frame clones and leaves some out. The sample yields 150,000 to 200,000 clones, about 88% seen once. Sequences were obtained from PBMCs or T cells enriched from blood (not recorded which). The receptor set was obtained from a woman between 18 and 30 years old who had recovered from COVID-19.

V is TRBV5-1 and J is TRBJ1-4; D perhaps matches TRBD1 (5 bases). Germline loops: CDR1 SGHRS, CDR2 YFSETQ. This CDR3 is 15 amino acids long. The V end lost 0 bases, the J end lost 7 bases, and 13 bases lay between the germline ends. This CDR3 is CASSLEWGDGEKLFF. CDR3 nucleotide sequence: TGCGCCAGCAGCTTGGAATGGGGGGACGGTGAAAAACTGTTTTTT.

The CDR3 here is CASSEGQGPNYGYTF. In nucleotides, the CDR3 is TGTGCCAGCAGTGAGGGACAGGGTCCTAACTATGGCTACACCTTC. The chain recombines TRBV25-1 with TRBJ1-2; 9 bases agree with TRBD1. Germline trimming cut 3 bases from V and 0 bases from J; bases unmatched to any gene: 2. There are 15 residues in the CDR3. Germline V gives CDR1 MGHDK, CDR2 SYGVNS.

J is TRBJ2-2 and V is TRBV6-6, with a weak D call TRBD1 (6 bases). Trimming removed 4 bases at V and 3 bases at J, with 15 bases between. The CDR3 is 16 residues long. Germline values: CDR1 MNHNY, CDR2 SVGAGI (reference sequence). The CDR3 bases are TGTGCCAGCAGTTCCCCAAGCACAGGGTACACCGGGGAGCTGTTTTTT. This translates into CASSSPSTGYTGELFF.

This chain uses TRBV6-1 with TRBJ2-5; 10 positions agree with TRBD2. The CDR3 covers 16 residues. Germline assignment: CDR1 MNHNS and CDR2 SASEGT. Germline trimming cut 1 base from V and 1 base from J; bases unmatched to any gene: 3. Here the CDR3 DNA reads TGTGCCAGCAGTGAAGTGAGCGGGAGGGGCCAAGAGACCCAGTACTTC. The encoded protein is CASSEVSGRGQETQYF.

The table lists this clone with a few counts. The CDR3 coding sequence is TGTGCCAGCAGTGAAGCGTTTATTAGGCGGCGCAGCACAGATACGCAGTATTTT. Translating gives CASSEAFIRRRSTDTQYF. The chain is built from TRBV6-1 and TRBJ2-3; D is unresolved. Trimming shortened V by 0 bases and J by 0 bases, and 16 bases separated the two germline ends. The CDR3 is 18 amino acids. CDR1 MNHNS and CDR2 SASEGT come from the germline V gene.

This chain joins TRBV5-1 and TRBJ2-7; no reliable D call. The CDR3 runs 14 residues. Trimming removed 0 bases at V and 0 bases at J, with 7 bases between. Germline V CDR1 and CDR2: SGHRS, YFSETQ. The CDR3 loop is CASSLGSSSYEQYF. CDR3 nucleotide sequence: TGCGCCAGCAGCTTGGGGTCGAGCTCCTACGAGCAGTACTTC.

V is TRBV19 and J is TRBJ2-7, with 7 bases identical to TRBD2. The CDR3 covers 16 residues. CDR1 is LNHDA and CDR2 is SQIVND in the germline V gene (reference sequence). V trimming: 3 bases; J trimming: 2 bases; junction bases outside the gene matches: 10. This CDR3 is CASSILAGTAPYEQYF. CDR3 DNA: TGTGCCAGTAGTATCTTAGCGGGCACAGCTCCCTACGAGCAGTACTTC.

The rearrangement joins TRBV9 to TRBJ2-7, with TRBD1 matching over 10 bases. There are 16 residues in the CDR3. Germline CDR1 is SGDLS and CDR2 is YYNGEE. With 2 bases clipped from V and 7 bases from J, the junction kept 12 bases outside the gene matches. The CDR3 coding sequence is TGTGCCAGCAGCGTTGGCGGGGGACAGGGGCTTCGGGAGCAGTACTTC. Its translation is CASSVGGGQGLREQYF.

In DNA form, the CDR3 reads TGTGCCAGCAGTTTAGATCAGGCCTACAATGAGCAGTTCTTC. Translated, it gives CASSLDQAYNEQFF. This chain uses TRBV28 with TRBJ2-1; D is uncertain. Per germline, CDR1 MDHEN and CDR2 SYDVKM. The CDR3 covers 14 residues. V was trimmed by 2 bases and J by 2 bases, leaving 7 bases between them. The full variable domain, rest sourced from reference TRBV28 and TRBJ2-1, is DVKVTQSSRYLVKRTGEKVFLECVQDMDHENMFWYRQDPGLGLRLIYFSYDVKMKEKGDIPEGYSVSREKKERFSLILESASTNQTSMYLCASSLDQAYNEQFFGPGTRLTVL.

The chain combines TRBV6-5 with TRBJ2-7, with a tentative D call TRBD1 (5 bases). V was trimmed by 2 bases and J by 3 bases, leaving 14 bases between them. The length of the CDR3 is 15 residues. CDR1 and CDR2 (germline): MNHEY, SVGAGI. The CDR3 DNA is TGTGCCAGCAGTTACGACAGTAACCGCGTCTACGAGCAGTACTTC. This encodes CASSYDSNRVYEQYF.

The rearrangement links TRBV28 to TRBJ1-1; 8 nucleotides align to TRBD1. Germline lookup yields CDR1 MDHEN and CDR2 SYDVKM. This CDR3 region has 17 residues. Trimming took 3 bases from V and 0 from J; bases not matched to a gene: 9. The CDR3 here is CASSLVRGQFVNTEAFF. DNA for the CDR3: TGTGCCAGCAGTTTGGTCAGGGGGCAGTTCGTGAACACTGAAGCTTTCTTT.

The chain has TRBV7-2 and TRBJ1-2, with D perhaps matching TRBD1 (6 bases). The V end was cut by 5 bases, the J end by 2 bases, with 24 bases between. The CDR3 totals 18 residues. The V gene's germline CDR1 is SGHTA and CDR2 FQGNSA. The chain's CDR3 is CASSPQDRGFRANYGYTF. CDR3 coding DNA: TGTGCCAGCAGCCCCCAGGACAGAGGGTTTCGGGCCAACTATGGCTACACCTTC.

This clone was counted a single time. The rearrangement links TRBV7-3 to TRBJ2-6; D remains ambiguous. Germline CDR1 SGHTA, CDR2 FQGTGA. Trimming left V 1 base short and J 1 base short, with 11 bases between. The CDR3 extends over 17 amino acids. The CDR3 nucleotides read TGTGCCAGCAGCTTAAATCCCGGTTCATCTGGGGCCAACGTCCTGACTTTC. The encoded protein is CASSLNPGSSGANVLTF.

This clone was picked up one time. The chain carries TRBV5-6 and TRBJ2-7; 10 bases are shared with TRBD2. The V segment lost 2 bases and the J segment 4 bases; nucleotides outside the gene matches: 9. Germline V CDR1 and CDR2: SGHDT, YYEEEE. This CDR3 is 16 amino acids long. In DNA form, the CDR3 reads TGTGCCAGCAGCTTAGTGAGCGGGAGGGATAAATACGAGCAGTACTTC. This translates into CASSLVSGRDKYEQYF.

The V call is TRBV30, the J call TRBJ2-5, with 10 bases fitting TRBD2. Gene TRBJ2-7 matches the end of the DNA better, so the J call may be wrong. Looked up from germline, CDR1 is GTSNPN and CDR2 is SVGIG (reference sequence). The CDR3 has 15 residues. Written as DNA, the CDR3 is TGTGCCTGGGCCCGAGGGACTAGCGCGGGCTACGAGCAGTACTTC. This gives the protein CAWARGTSAGYEQYF.

This chain uses TRBV4-1 with TRBJ1-1, with a weak D call TRBD1 (6 bases). The CDR3 contains 14 residues. Looked up from germline, CDR1 is MGHRA and CDR2 is YSYEKL. With 4 bases removed from V and 4 bases from J, the gap between germline ends came to 13 bases. The CDR3 here is CASSRIPQGTEAFF. CDR3 bases: TGCGCCAGCAGCCGAATCCCACAGGGCACTGAAGCTTTCTTT.

The V and J genes are TRBV28 and TRBJ1-2; 8 nucleotides match TRBD1. The junction had 3 bases not matched to a gene; V was cut back by 2 bases and J by 4 bases. Germline CDR1 MDHEN, CDR2 SYDVKM. CDR3 length: 14 amino acids. The CDR3 coding sequence is TGTGCCAGCAGTTTAAATACAGGGGGCTATGGCTACACCTTC. Its translation is CASSLNTGGYGYTF.

The genes are TRBV5-1 and TRBJ1-3; a possible D gene is TRBD1 (5 bases). The CDR3 sequence is 14 residues long. Between the trimmed V and J ends, which lost 4 bases and 2 bases, there was a span of 10 bases. Germline CDR1 reads SGHRS; CDR2 reads YFSETQ. For the CDR3, the DNA is TGCGCCAGCAGCCTAGGGGTTACTGGAAACACCATATATTTT. Amino acids: CASSLGVTGNTIYF.

V is TRBV7-2 and J is TRBJ2-3, with 7 bases matching TRBD2. This CDR3 is 15 amino acids long. The germline V gene encodes CDR1 SGHTA and CDR2 FQGNSA. The junction had 6 bases not matched to a gene; V was cut back by 5 bases and J by 1 base. The CDR3 nucleotides read TGTGCCAGCAGCAAACTAGCGTGGGGCACAGATACGCAGTATTTT. Translation: CASSKLAWGTDTQYF.

The gene calls are TRBV7-8 and TRBJ2-3, with a possible D match to TRBD1 (5 bases). This CDR3 has 17 amino acids. CDR1 is SGHVS, CDR2 FQNEAQ, per germline. Deletions cut 4 bases from V and 0 bases from J, with 17 bases between. CDR3 sequence (DNA): TGTGCCAGCAGCTATTGGGGTTGGCAGGGCAGCACAGATACGCAGTATTTT. Protein sequence: CASSYWGWQGSTDTQYF.

The chain carries TRBV10-1 and TRBJ2-2; 8 positions agree with TRBD2. The CDR3 covers 17 residues. Germline values: CDR1 WNHNN, CDR2 SYGVQD (reference sequence). Germline trimming cut 0 bases from V and 5 bases from J; bases unmatched to any gene: 8. CDR3 sequence reads: CASSESRAGVYTGELFF. The CDR3 DNA reads as TGCGCCAGCAGTGAGTCGAGAGCGGGAGTCTATACCGGGGAGCTGTTTTTT.

The chain carries TRBV5-6 and TRBJ2-5, with 7 positions matching TRBD1. J gave up 5 bases and V 4 bases, and 8 bases lay outside the gene matches. The germline V gene encodes CDR1 SGHDT and CDR2 YYEEEE. The CDR3 has 14 residues. CDR3 region: CASSLRQGGETQYF. CDR3 bases: TGTGCCAGCAGCCTCAGACAGGGCGGGGAGACCCAGTACTTC.

V gene TRBV2 combines with J gene TRBJ2-2; 8 nucleotides line up with TRBD2. Germline CDR1 and CDR2: SNHLY and FYNNEI. This CDR3 has 14 amino acids. The J segment lost 4 bases and the V segment lost 8 bases, leaving 6 bases of the junction unmatched. The CDR3 nucleotides are TGTGCCAGCTTCAGCGGGAGAGGCACCGGGGAGCTGTTTTTT. Protein product: CASFSGRGTGELFF.

This chain joins TRBV5-1 and TRBJ1-1; TRBD1 agrees at 8 bases. The CDR3 loop spans 14 amino acids. Germline loops: CDR1 SGHRS, CDR2 YFSETQ. Trimming at V came to 3 bases and at J to 7 bases, leaving 8 bases not matched to a gene. The CDR3 loop reads CASSSRTGQGEAFF. The CDR3 DNA reads as TGCGCCAGCAGCTCTAGGACAGGGCAAGGTGAAGCTTTCTTT.

The chain uses TRBV18 and TRBJ2-3; TRBD2 is a possible D gene (5 bases). The ends were cut back, 0 bases at V and 2 bases at J, with 9 bases in the middle. This CDR3 is built from 15 residues. CDR1 and CDR2 (germline): KGHSH, LQKENI. The CDR3 DNA reads TGTGCCAGCTCACCACCCGACGGACTCACAGATACGCAGTATTTT. It yields the protein CASSPPDGLTDTQYF.